What follows is one TCR beta chain and its context. The antigen remains undetermined. These data originate in a study of identifying expanded T cells in peripheral blood. Healthy donors had no documented immune events, such as infections, while sampled. In germline, CDR1 is MDHEN, CDR2 SYDVKM. The V end lost 6 bases, the J end lost 7 bases, and 15 bases lay between the germline ends. The CDR3 has 14 residues. General study points: Variance in clone template counts between roughly two-week samples significantly increased with total template count across all healthy donors.

Profiled with immunoSEQ multiplex PCR; TCRdb holds only in-frame clones, not every one. This table holds approximately 140,000 clones, approximately 86% found once. The sequenced sample consisted of blood. This receptor was identified in a person aged 18-69 years in good health. The J gene is TRBJ1-4, the V gene TRBV28, with a weak D call TRBD1 (5 bases). CDR3 in amino acids: CASSPSGESEKLFF. DNA for the CDR3: TGTGCCAGCAGCCCGTCGGGGGAAAGTGAAAAACTGTTTTTT.